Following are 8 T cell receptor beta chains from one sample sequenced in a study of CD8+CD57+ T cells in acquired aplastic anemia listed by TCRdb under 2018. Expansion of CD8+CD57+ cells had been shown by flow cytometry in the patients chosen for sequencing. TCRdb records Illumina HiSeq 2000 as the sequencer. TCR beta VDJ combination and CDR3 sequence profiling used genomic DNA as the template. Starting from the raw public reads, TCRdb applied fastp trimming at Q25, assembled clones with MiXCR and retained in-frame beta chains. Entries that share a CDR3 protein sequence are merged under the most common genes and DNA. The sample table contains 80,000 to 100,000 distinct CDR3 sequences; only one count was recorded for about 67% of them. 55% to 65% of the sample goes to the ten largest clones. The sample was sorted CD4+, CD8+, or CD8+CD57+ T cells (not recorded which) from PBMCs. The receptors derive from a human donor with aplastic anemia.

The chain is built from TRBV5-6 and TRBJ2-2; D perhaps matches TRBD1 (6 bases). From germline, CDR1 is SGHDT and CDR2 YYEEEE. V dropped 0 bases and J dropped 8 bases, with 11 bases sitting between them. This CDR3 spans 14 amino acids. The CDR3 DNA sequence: TGTGCCAGCAGCTTGGACAGGGAATCAGGGGAGCTGTTTTTT. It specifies CASSLDRESGELFF.

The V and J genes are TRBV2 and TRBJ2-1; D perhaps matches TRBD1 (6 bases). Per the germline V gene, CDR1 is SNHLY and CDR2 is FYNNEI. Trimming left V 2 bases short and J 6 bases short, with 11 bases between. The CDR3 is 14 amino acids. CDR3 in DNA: TGTGCCAGCAGTGAATACAGGGCCGGCAATGAGCAGTTCTTC. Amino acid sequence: CASSEYRAGNEQFF.

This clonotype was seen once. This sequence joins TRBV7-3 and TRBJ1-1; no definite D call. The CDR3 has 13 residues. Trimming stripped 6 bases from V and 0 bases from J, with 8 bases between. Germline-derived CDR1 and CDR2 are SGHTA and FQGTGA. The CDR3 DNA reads TGTGCCAGCAGTGGAAGTTTGAACACTGAAGCTTTCTTT. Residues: CASSGSLNTEAFF.

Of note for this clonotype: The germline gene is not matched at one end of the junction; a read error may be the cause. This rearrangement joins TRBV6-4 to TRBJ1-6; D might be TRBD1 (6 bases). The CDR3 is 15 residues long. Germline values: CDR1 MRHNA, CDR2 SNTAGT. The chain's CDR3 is CASGEVEQGNSPLHF. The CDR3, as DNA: TGTGCCAGCGGTGAAGTGGAGCAGGGGAATTCACCCCTCCACTTC.

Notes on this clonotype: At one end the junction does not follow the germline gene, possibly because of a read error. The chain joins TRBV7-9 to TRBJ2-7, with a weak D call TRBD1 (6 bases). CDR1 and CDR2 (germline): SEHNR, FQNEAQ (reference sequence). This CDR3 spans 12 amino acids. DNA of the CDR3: TGTGCCAGCAGCTTGGACAGCTGCGAGCAGTACTTT. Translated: CASSLDSCEQYF.

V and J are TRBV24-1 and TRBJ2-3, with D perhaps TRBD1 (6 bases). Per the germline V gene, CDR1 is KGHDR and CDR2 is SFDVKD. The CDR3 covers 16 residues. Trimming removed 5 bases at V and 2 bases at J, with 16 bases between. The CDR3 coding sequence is TGTGCCACCAGTGGCTATTCAGGGGATTCCACAGATACGCAGTATTTT. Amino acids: CATSGYSGDSTDTQYF.

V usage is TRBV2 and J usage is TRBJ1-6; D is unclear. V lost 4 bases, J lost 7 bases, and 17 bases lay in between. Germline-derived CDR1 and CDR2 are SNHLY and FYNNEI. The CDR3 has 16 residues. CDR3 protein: CASSGRALGLNSPLHF. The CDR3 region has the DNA TGTGCCAGCAGTGGACGAGCCCTCGGGTTAAATTCACCCCTCCACTTT.

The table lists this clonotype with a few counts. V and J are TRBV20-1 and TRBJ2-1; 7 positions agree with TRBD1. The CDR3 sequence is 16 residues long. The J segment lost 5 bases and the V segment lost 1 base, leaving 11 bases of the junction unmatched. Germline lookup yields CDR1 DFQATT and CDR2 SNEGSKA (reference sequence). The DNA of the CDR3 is TGCAGTGCTAGAGTCGGGGCAGGGGGTGGGGACAATGAGCAGTTCTTC. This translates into CSARVGAGGGDNEQFF.